These 15 T cell receptor beta chains came from one sample sequenced in a study of blood T cell repertoires in COVID-19. Assay used: immunoSEQ multiplex PCR; TCRdb lists only in-frame clones, some missing. The table includes roughly 99,000 clones, around 89% detected once. The sample consisted of peripheral blood. Every receptor here comes from a man over 45 with active or convalescent COVID-19.

This chain joins TRBV7-8 and TRBJ1-3; perhaps TRBD1 as D (6 bases). Germline loops: CDR1 SGHVS, CDR2 FQNEAQ. The CDR3 is made up of 15 amino acids. The V gene lost 1 base and the J gene lost 2 bases, with 9 bases spanning the gap. The DNA of the CDR3 is TGTGCCAGCAGCTTAGTGCCAGGGGCTGGAAACACCATATATTTT. It translates to CASSLVPGAGNTIYF.

The chain is built from TRBV5-1 and TRBJ2-3; no clear D. The germline gives CDR1 SGHRS, CDR2 YFSETQ. This CDR3 has 15 residues. The ends were cut back, 4 bases at V and 2 bases at J, with 14 bases in the middle. This CDR3 is CASSADIGVTDTQYF. CDR3 DNA sequence: TGCGCCAGCAGCGCCGACATCGGTGTCACAGATACGCAGTATTTT. Variable domain in full (rest from reference TRBV5-1 and TRBJ2-3): KAGVTQTPRYLIKTRGQQVTLSCSPISGHRSVSWYQQTPGQGLQFLFEYFSETQRNKGNFPGRFSGRQFSNSRSEMNVSTLELGDSALYLCASSADIGVTDTQYFGPGTRLTVL.

V and J are TRBV7-7 and TRBJ2-1; 7 bases match TRBD2. The germline CDR1 and CDR2 sequences are SSHAT and FNYEAQ (reference sequence). Trimming took 1 base from V and 5 from J; bases not matched to a gene: 5. The CDR3 is 15 residues long. Here the CDR3 DNA reads TGTGCCAGCAGCTTAGGAGGGAGGGCCGACAATGAGCAGTTCTTC. This codes for CASSLGGRADNEQFF.

This chain uses TRBV19 with TRBJ1-4; D not certain. V lost 7 bases and J lost 5, with 14 bases in between. Germline lookup yields CDR1 LNHDA and CDR2 SQIVND (reference sequence). This CDR3 has 14 residues. CDR3: CASKQEDSNEKLFF. In DNA form, the CDR3 reads TGTGCCAGTAAGCAGGAGGATTCGAATGAAAAACTGTTTTTT. The variable domain in full, with the rest retrieved from reference TRBV19 and TRBJ1-4, is DGGITQSPKYLFRKEGQNVTLSCEQNLNHDAMYWYRQDPGQGLRLIYYSQIVNDFQKGDIAEGYSVSREKKESFPLTVTSAQKNPTAFYLCASKQEDSNEKLFFGSGTQLSVL.

The gene calls are TRBV4-1 and TRBJ2-7; 8 nucleotides align to TRBD2. The CDR3 covers 15 residues. Trimming took 0 bases from V and 1 from J; bases not matched to a gene: 2. Germline CDR1 MGHRA, CDR2 YSYEKL. The CDR3 coding sequence is TGCGCCAGCAGCCAAGAGACTAGCGTATCCTACGAGCAGTACTTC. This translates into CASSQETSVSYEQYF.

The V gene is TRBV7-2, the J gene TRBJ2-1; 7 bases line up with TRBD1. The CDR3 has 15 residues. Per germline, CDR1 SGHTA and CDR2 FQGNSA. The V and J ends lost 4 bases and 5 bases, in that order; junction bases with no gene match: 8. The CDR3 spells CASSSHRGGNNEQFF. For the CDR3, the DNA is TGTGCCAGCAGCTCACACAGGGGTGGGAACAATGAGCAGTTCTTC.

This clone occurred once. J is TRBJ2-1 and V is TRBV5-1; D unresolved. Germline V gene sequence: CDR1 SGHRS, CDR2 YFSETQ. Trimming pared 0 bases from V and 10 bases from J, leaving 11 bases between. The CDR3 is 13 residues long. CDR3: CASSLEQDREQFF. The DNA for the CDR3 is TGCGCCAGCAGCTTGGAGCAGGATCGGGAGCAGTTCTTC.

The chain joins TRBV10-1 to TRBJ2-3; possibly TRBD2 for D (5 bases). The germline V gene encodes CDR1 WNHNN and CDR2 SYGVQD (reference sequence). Trimming took 6 bases from V and 2 from J, leaving 15 bases between them. This CDR3 has 15 residues. In DNA, the CDR3 is TGCGCCAGCAGCGCCCTGGACTTACCCACAGATACGCAGTATTTT. Translated: CASSALDLPTDTQYF.

V gene TRBV19 combines with J gene TRBJ2-7; 7 nucleotides match TRBD1. The CDR3 has 15 amino acids. Germline-derived CDR1 and CDR2 are LNHDA and SQIVND (reference sequence). V lost 5 bases to trimming and J lost 1 base; unmatched junction nucleotides: 8. CDR3 residues: CASSHRTGGSYEQYF. CDR3 sequence (DNA): TGTGCCAGTAGTCACCGGACAGGTGGTTCCTACGAGCAGTACTTC.

The V call is TRBV6-6, the J call TRBJ2-1; TRBD1 matches at 7 bases. Germline values: CDR1 MNHNY, CDR2 SVGAGI (reference sequence). CDR3 size: 16 residues. J was trimmed by 0 bases and V by 2 bases; bases with no gene match: 4. CDR3 nucleotide sequence: TGTGCCAGCAGTTACCTACAGGGGTTCTCCTACAATGAGCAGTTCTTC. This codes for CASSYLQGFSYNEQFF.

The chain is built from TRBV9 and TRBJ2-3; maybe TRBD2 (6 bases). In germline, CDR1 is SGDLS, CDR2 YYNGEE. The CDR3 length is 15 residues. With 0 bases removed from V and 0 bases from J, the gap between germline ends came to 8 bases. CDR3 amino acids: CASSVEGRSTDTQYF. The CDR3 DNA sequence: TGTGCCAGCAGCGTAGAAGGGAGGAGCACAGATACGCAGTATTTT.

The chain employs TRBV18 and TRBJ1-4; TRBD1 matches at 9 bases. Germline CDR1 reads KGHSH; CDR2 reads LQKENI. V was pared by 6 bases and J by 7 bases, with 6 bases of the junction left unmatched. The CDR3 runs to 14 residues. CDR3 sequence reads: CASSPGQGREKLFF. DNA of the CDR3: TGTGCCAGCTCGCCGGGACAGGGCCGTGAAAAACTGTTTTTT.

The gene calls are TRBV5-1 and TRBJ2-2, with 12 bases aligning to TRBD2. CDR1 and CDR2 from the germline V gene are SGHRS and YFSETQ. This CDR3 comprises 17 residues. V gave up 2 bases and J gave up 7 bases; unmatched junction bases: 9. CDR3 in amino acids: CASSFWTSGIVGGELFF. In nucleotides, the CDR3 is TGCGCCAGCAGCTTTTGGACTAGCGGGATCGTAGGCGGGGAGCTGTTTTTT.

This clone is a singleton in its sample. The chain employs TRBV10-2 and TRBJ1-5, with 7 bases identical to TRBD1. This CDR3 is built from 14 residues. Looked up from germline, CDR1 is WSHSY and CDR2 is SAAADI. Trimming cost V 6 bases and J 7 bases; bases outside gene matches: 9. CDR3 sequence (DNA): TGCGCCAGCAGCCTAGGGACAGTGAGCCAGCCCCAGCATTTT. It codes for CASSLGTVSQPQHF.

The chain recombines TRBV11-1 with TRBJ1-1; TRBD1 is a possible D gene (5 bases). Trimming left V 3 bases short and J 5 bases short, with 7 bases between. Germline V gene data show CDR1 as SGHAT and CDR2 as FQDESV (reference sequence). This CDR3 is 12 amino acids long. The CDR3 loop is CASSFGATEAFF. The CDR3 coding sequence is TGTGCCAGCAGCTTTGGGGCTACTGAAGCTTTCTTT. Drawing the rest from reference TRBV11-1 and TRBJ1-1, the complete variable domain is EAEVAQSPRYKITEKSQAVAFWCDPISGHATLYWYRQILGQGPELLVQFQDESVVDDSQLPKDRFSAERLKGVDSTLKIQPAELGDSAMYLCASSFGATEAFFGQGTRLTVV.